This T cell receptor (beta chain) was sequenced in a study of PD-L1 blockade in urothelial cancer. Looking at the study overall: About 90% of the 29 patients were men who had bladder-origin urothelial cancer. At 3 weeks (second dose) and 6 weeks after starting treatment, blood was analyzed. Per blood sample, T cells had a median of 141,255. Findings of the study overall: Tumor-associated clones in the blood of durable-benefit patients grew more at 3 weeks.

Described time point: peripheral blood 6 weeks after treatment start. The table lists this clone with a count of one. Its antigen is not identified. Sequencing used immunoSEQ multiplex PCR; TCRdb keeps in-frame clones, though not all of them. The table includes fewer than 90,000 clones, 80% to 95% detected once. V lost 2 bases, J lost 1 base, and 15 bases lay in between. The V gene's germline CDR1 is SEHNR and CDR2 FQNEAQ (reference sequence). This CDR3 has 17 residues. The clonotype was recovered from a woman at least 80 years old with urothelial cancer. This sequence joins TRBV7-9 and TRBJ1-3; tentative D call: TRBD1 (5 bases). The sample was PBMCs, taken around atezolizumab (anti-PD-L1) treatment. CDR3 region: CASSLLRREVSGNTIYF. CDR3 DNA sequence: TGTGCCAGCAGCTTACTTCGCAGGGAAGTTTCTGGAAACACCATATATTTT.